The T cell receptor beta chain under discussion was sequenced for a study of CD8 T cells in ankylosing spondylitis. Notes on the study in general: The study looked at matched synovial fluid samples from ankylosing spondylitis patients. Disease-linked clones were reported to be significantly enriched there. Several highly homologous variants formed a TCR beta motif that appeared characteristic of ankylosing spondylitis blood.

The CDR3 loop spans 16 amino acids. Trimming pared 2 bases from V and 5 bases from J, leaving 13 bases between. Germline CDR1 is KGHSY and CDR2 is FQNENV. This clonotype has only a few counts. Its antigen remains unidentified. The authors made TCR beta libraries by quantitative 5'-RACE with molecular barcodes. TCRdb reprocessed the 5' RACE reads with MiXCR, giving one entry per CDR3 protein. The data hold over 400,000 distinct CDR3 sequences, with about 25% observed a single time. This rearrangement joins TRBV16 to TRBJ1-6; no clear D gene. The clonotype originates from a male donor with ankylosing spondylitis. Material for sequencing was blood, either unsorted or a sorted T cell fraction (not recorded which). CDR3 residues: CASSQHRFKDNSPLHF. The CDR3 nucleotides are TGTGCCAGCAGCCAACACAGATTCAAGGATAATTCACCCCTCCACTTT.